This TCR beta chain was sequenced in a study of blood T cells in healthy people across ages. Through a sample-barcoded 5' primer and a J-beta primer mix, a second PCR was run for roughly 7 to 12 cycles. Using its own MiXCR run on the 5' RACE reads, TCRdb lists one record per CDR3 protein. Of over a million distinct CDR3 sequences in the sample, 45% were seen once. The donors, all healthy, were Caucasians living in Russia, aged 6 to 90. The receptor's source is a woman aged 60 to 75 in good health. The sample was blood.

CDR3 DNA sequence: TGTGCCAGCAGCCAAGTAGGGACTAGCGGAGGAAGCACAGATACGCAGTATTTT. Translating gives CASSQVGTSGGSTDTQYF. The chain couples TRBV4-2 to TRBJ2-3, with TRBD2 identical over 11 bases. CDR1 is LGHNA and CDR2 is YNFKEQ in the germline V gene. The CDR3 totals 18 residues. V trimming: 1 base; J trimming: 0 bases; junction bases outside the gene matches: 6.